A single sample is the source of the 22 T cell receptor beta chains below, sequenced in a study of technical replicates of blood from a few donors. This table comes from immunoSEQ multiplex PCR, and its TCRdb copy is limited to in-frame clones, with some not included. The sample includes tens of thousands of clones, around 94% of them seen just once. Sequenced sample: T cells isolated from PBMCs. These receptors all come from a human donor in good health.

The V call is TRBV7-7, the J call TRBJ2-6; D may be TRBD1 (5 bases). In germline, CDR1 is SSHAT, CDR2 FNYEAQ (reference sequence). CDR3 length: 16 amino acids. The V end lost 5 bases, the J end lost 0 bases, and 11 bases lay between the germline ends. The CDR3 DNA follows: TGTGCCAGCAGCAGGGGCGCAAGCTCTGGGGCCAACGTCCTGACTTTC. Encoded protein: CASSRGASSGANVLTF.

This clone was found once. The chain has TRBV20-1 and TRBJ1-2; no firm D call. This CDR3 region has 11 residues. V was pared by 2 bases and J by 6 bases, with 7 bases between. Germline CDR1 DFQATT, CDR2 SNEGSKA (reference sequence). CDR3: CSARFTDGYTF. The CDR3 bases are TGCAGTGCTAGATTCACGGATGGCTACACCTTC.

The gene calls are TRBV15 and TRBJ2-7; TRBD1 agrees at 9 bases. From germline, CDR1 is LNHNV and CDR2 YYDKDF (reference sequence). The CDR3 covers 16 residues. The V gene end was trimmed by 5 bases and the J gene end by 5 bases; junction bases not matched to a gene: 13. CDR3 loop: CATSASSGTGFDEQYF. CDR3 coding DNA: TGTGCCACCAGCGCGTCCTCCGGGACAGGGTTTGACGAGCAGTACTTC.

The genes are TRBV5-4 and TRBJ2-5; D possibly corresponds to TRBD2 (6 bases). This CDR3 has 14 residues. The ends were cut back, 0 bases at V and 7 bases at J, with 13 bases in the middle. CDR1 and CDR2 from the germline V gene are SGHNT and YYREEE (reference sequence). The CDR3 DNA reads TGTGCCAGCAGCTTGGCCGGGGGTCCCGGGACCCAGTACTTC. Translation gives CASSLAGGPGTQYF.

This clone is a singleton in its sample. V usage is TRBV2 and J usage is TRBJ1-6; 9 bases match TRBD1. The CDR3 contains 14 residues. The V gene end was trimmed by 9 bases and the J gene end by 9 bases; junction bases not matched to a gene: 9. CDR1 SNHLY and CDR2 FYNNEI come from the germline V gene. DNA of the CDR3: TGTGCCAGTCGGGACAGGGCTTCGGCTTCACCCCTCCACTTT. Residues: CASRDRASASPLHF. Drawing the rest from reference TRBV2 and TRBJ1-6, the complete variable domain is EPEVTQTPSHQVTQMGQEVILRCVPISNHLYFYWYRQILGQKVEFLVSFYNNEISEKSEIFDDQFSVERPDGSNFTLKIRSTKLEDSAMYFCASRDRASASPLHFGNGTRLTVT.

The chain links TRBV4-1 to TRBJ2-7, with a tentative D call TRBD1 (6 bases). The CDR3 is 15 amino acids. The V gene's germline CDR1 is MGHRA and CDR2 YSYEKL. The V end lost 0 bases, the J end lost 4 bases, and 13 bases lay between the germline ends. For the CDR3, the DNA is TGCGCCAGCAGCCAAGATTACAGGGATTCATACGAGCAGTACTTC. It codes for CASSQDYRDSYEQYF.

This chain links TRBV27 with TRBJ1-2, with D unclear. CDR1 MNHEY and CDR2 SMNVEV come from the germline V gene (reference sequence). Deletions cut 0 bases from V and 5 bases from J, with 10 bases between. The CDR3 contains 14 residues. The DNA of the CDR3 is TGTGCCAGCAGTTTATCCTTGGAGGATTATGGCTACACCTTC. Protein: CASSLSLEDYGYTF.

The rearrangement joins TRBV9 to TRBJ2-5; D perhaps matches TRBD2 (6 bases). The V end lost 4 bases, the J end lost 5 bases, and 21 bases lay between the germline ends. Germline lookup yields CDR1 SGDLS and CDR2 YYNGEE. The CDR3 length is 16 residues. CDR3 coding DNA: TGTGCCAGCAGCCCTAGAGGCGGGGCAACCTATGAGACCCAGTACTTC. It specifies CASSPRGGATYETQYF.

This rearrangement joins TRBV7-9 to TRBJ1-1, with D hard to call. Between the trimmed V and J ends, which lost 5 bases and 11 bases, there was a span of 15 bases. CDR1 is SEHNR, CDR2 FQNEAQ, per germline (reference sequence). This CDR3 spans 12 amino acids. CDR3 protein: CASSLPSGGAFF. The CDR3 nucleotides read TGTGCCAGCAGCCTCCCGTCCGGAGGGGCTTTCTTT.

The J gene is TRBJ2-2, the V gene TRBV4-2, with a tentative D call TRBD1 (6 bases). This CDR3 has 13 residues. Germline V gives CDR1 LGHNA, CDR2 YNFKEQ. Trimming left V 6 bases short and J 7 bases short, with 12 bases between. The CDR3 reads CASSQGSGGELFF. For the CDR3, the DNA is TGTGCCAGCAGTCAGGGGTCGGGCGGGGAGCTGTTTTTT.

V is TRBV6-5 and J is TRBJ2-7; D perhaps matches TRBD1 (6 bases). Per the germline V gene, CDR1 is MNHEY and CDR2 is SVGAGI. This CDR3 is built from 11 residues. V was clipped by 4 bases and J by 5 bases, with 6 bases between them. CDR3: CASSSGDEQYF. The CDR3 nucleotides are TGTGCCAGCAGTTCAGGGGACGAGCAGTACTTC.

The gene calls are TRBV12-5 and TRBJ2-7, with D possibly being TRBD1 (5 bases). Per the germline V gene, CDR1 is LGHNT and CDR2 is FRNRAP. CDR3 length: 12 residues. V shed 6 bases and J shed 4 bases, with 10 bases lying between them. CDR3 nucleotides: TGTGCTAGTGGCTCAGGGATTTACGAGCAGTACTTC. It specifies CASGSGIYEQYF.

CDR3 sequence (DNA): TGCAGCGTTGAAGTGTTCGCGGCCGGGGAGCTGTTTTTT. Its protein is CSVEVFAAGELFF. The chain links TRBV29-1 to TRBJ2-2, with no clear D. This CDR3 is 13 amino acids long. Germline-derived CDR1 and CDR2 are SQVTM and ANQGSEA. V gave up 1 base and J gave up 6 bases, with 9 bases separating them.

The DNA of the CDR3 is TGTGCCAGCAGTGGTAAGCAGGGCGTCTACGAGCAGTACTTC. It codes for CASSGKQGVYEQYF. The chain recombines TRBV6-1 with TRBJ2-7, with D possibly matching TRBD1 (5 bases). Germline lookup yields CDR1 MNHNS and CDR2 SASEGT. V lost 4 bases and J lost 3, with 13 bases in between. The CDR3 runs 14 residues.

This chain links TRBV12-2 with TRBJ2-7; the D call TRBD1 from the table was never checked on the DNA. TRBV12-2 is classified as a pseudogene. This CDR3 is built from 15 residues. The CDR3, as DNA: TGTGCAAGTCGCTTAAGGGGGCGCAGAGACCACGAGCAGTACTTC. Its translation is CASRLRGRRDHEQYF.

This clone appeared a few times. The rearrangement links TRBV5-1 to TRBJ1-3; a weak D match, TRBD1 (5 bases). The V and J ends lost 5 bases and 2 bases respectively, with 17 bases between them. CDR1 is SGHRS, CDR2 YFSETQ, per germline. The CDR3 has 16 amino acids. CDR3 amino acids: CASSKSGNVAGNTIYF. The CDR3 region has the DNA TGCGCCAGCAGTAAATCAGGGAACGTCGCTGGAAACACCATATATTTT. Based on the CDR3 plus reference TRBV5-1 and TRBJ1-3, the full variable domain is KAGVTQTPRYLIKTRGQQVTLSCSPISGHRSVSWYQQTPGQGLQFLFEYFSETQRNKGNFPGRFSGRQFSNSRSEMNVSTLELGDSALYLCASSKSGNVAGNTIYFGEGSWLTVV.

The chain recombines TRBV20-1 with TRBJ2-5, with a tentative D call TRBD2 (5 bases). The V end was cut by 1 base, the J end by 5 bases, with 5 bases between. The CDR3 sequence is 11 residues long. From germline, CDR1 is DFQATT and CDR2 SNEGSKA (reference sequence). CDR3 sequence reads: CSARAGETQYF. In DNA, the CDR3 is TGCAGTGCTAGAGCGGGGGAGACCCAGTACTTC.

This chain connects TRBV9 to TRBJ2-1; 11 bases line up with TRBD2. The CDR3 runs 15 residues. V shed 2 bases, J shed 9 bases, and the junction held 7 bases outside the gene matches. Germline CDR1 reads SGDLS; CDR2 reads YYNGEE. The CDR3 DNA sequence: TGTGCCAGCAGCGTGACTAGCGGGGCTAGCAGTGAGCAGTTCTTC. This sequence encodes CASSVTSGASSEQFF.

The genes are TRBV2 and TRBJ1-1; possible D gene TRBD1, 5 bases. CDR1 is SNHLY and CDR2 is FYNNEI in the germline V gene. CDR3 length: 16 amino acids. Trimming left V 4 bases short and J 1 base short, with 16 bases between. CDR3 in DNA: TGTGCCAGCAGTGGCCCCACTGGCGGGACGAACACTGAAGCTTTCTTT. Translation: CASSGPTGGTNTEAFF.

V gene TRBV18 combines with J gene TRBJ1-1; weak D call: TRBD1 (5 bases). CDR1 is KGHSH, CDR2 LQKENI, per germline. V was trimmed by 3 bases and J by 3 bases, leaving 17 bases between them. The CDR3 has 16 residues. CDR3 protein: CASSPYGAGTHTEAFF. DNA for the CDR3: TGTGCCAGCTCACCCTACGGTGCAGGGACTCACACTGAAGCTTTCTTT. Full variable domain (missing parts from reference TRBV18 and TRBJ1-1): NAGVMQNPRHLVRRRGQEARLRCSPMKGHSHVYWYRQLPEEGLKFMVYLQKENIIDESGMPKERFSAEFPKEGPSILRIQQVVRGDSAAYFCASSPYGAGTHTEAFFGQGTRLTVV.

The DNA for the CDR3 is TGTGCCAGCAGTTCCCCAGTGAACACTGAAGCTTTCTTT. This translates into CASSSPVNTEAFF. V gene TRBV28 combines with J gene TRBJ1-1; no clear D. CDR1 and CDR2 from the germline V gene are MDHEN and SYDVKM. The V and J ends lost 4 bases and 0 bases respectively, with 6 bases between them. This CDR3 is 13 amino acids long.

This clone was observed once. V usage is TRBV4-1 and J usage is TRBJ1-6; possible D gene TRBD1, 6 bases. CDR1 MGHRA and CDR2 YSYEKL come from the germline V gene. The ends were cut back, 6 bases at V and 10 bases at J, with 22 bases in the middle. The CDR3 sequence is 16 residues long. DNA of the CDR3: TGCGCCAGCAGAAGTGAACAGGGCTTGGCTGGATCACCCCTCCACTTT. This sequence encodes CASRSEQGLAGSPLHF.